One T cell receptor beta chain is described in this entry. The entry originates in a study of blood T cell repertoires in COVID-19. Original handling: Scientists estimated how many nucleated cells there were by amplifying reference gene primers. Sequencing used immunoSEQ multiplex PCR; TCRdb keeps in-frame clones, though not all of them. D and trimming come from the DNA, and the V and J calls and clone size come from that table. Of tens of thousands of clones listed, roughly 80% are singletons. V lost 3 bases to trimming and J lost 5 bases; unmatched junction nucleotides: 5. This CDR3 is 15 amino acids long. Germline lookup yields CDR1 SGHTA and CDR2 FQGTGA.

V gene TRBV7-3 combines with J gene TRBJ2-1, with 9 nucleotides matching TRBD1. Sequencing input: peripheral blood. The sequence was obtained from a human donor in a cohort sampled during active COVID-19. The chain's CDR3 is CASSFEDRGDNEQFF. The CDR3 DNA sequence: TGTGCCAGCAGCTTTGAGGACAGGGGCGACAATGAGCAGTTCTTC.